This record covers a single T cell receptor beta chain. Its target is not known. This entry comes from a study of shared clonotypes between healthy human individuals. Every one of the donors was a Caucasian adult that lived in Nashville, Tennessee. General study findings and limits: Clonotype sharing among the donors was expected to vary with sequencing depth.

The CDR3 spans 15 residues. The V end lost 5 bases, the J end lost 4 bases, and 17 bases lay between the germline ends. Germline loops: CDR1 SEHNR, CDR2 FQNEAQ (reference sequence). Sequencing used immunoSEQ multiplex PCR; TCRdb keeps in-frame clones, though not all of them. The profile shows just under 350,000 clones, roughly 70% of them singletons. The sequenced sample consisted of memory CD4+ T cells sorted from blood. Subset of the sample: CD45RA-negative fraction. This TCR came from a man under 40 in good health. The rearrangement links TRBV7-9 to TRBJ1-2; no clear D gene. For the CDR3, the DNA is TGTGCCAGCAGCCCTAGGACGCATATCTCCTATGGCTACACCTTC. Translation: CASSPRTHISYGYTF.